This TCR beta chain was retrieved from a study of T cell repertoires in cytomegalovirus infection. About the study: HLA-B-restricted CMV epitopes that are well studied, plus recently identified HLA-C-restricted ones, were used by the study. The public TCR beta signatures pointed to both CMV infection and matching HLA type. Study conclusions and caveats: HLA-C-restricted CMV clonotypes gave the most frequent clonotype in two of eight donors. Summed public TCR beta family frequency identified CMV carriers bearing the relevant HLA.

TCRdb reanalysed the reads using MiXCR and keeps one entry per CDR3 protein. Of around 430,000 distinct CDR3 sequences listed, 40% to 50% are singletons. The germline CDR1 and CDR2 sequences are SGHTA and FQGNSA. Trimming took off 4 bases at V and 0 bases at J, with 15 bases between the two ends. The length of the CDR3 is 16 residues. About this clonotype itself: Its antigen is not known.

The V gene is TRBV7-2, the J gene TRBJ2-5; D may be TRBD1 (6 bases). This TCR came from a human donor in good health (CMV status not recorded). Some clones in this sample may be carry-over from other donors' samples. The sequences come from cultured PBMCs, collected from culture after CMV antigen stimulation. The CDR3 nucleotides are TGTGCCAGCAGCTCCCCCAGTGGACAGAACCAAGAGACCCAGTACTTC. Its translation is CASSSPSGQNQETQYF. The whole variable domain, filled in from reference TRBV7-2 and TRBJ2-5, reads GAGVSQSPSNKVTEKGKDVELRCDPISGHTALYWYRQSLGQGLEFLIYFQGNSAPDKSGLPSDRFSAERTGGSVSTLTIQRTQQEDSAVYLCASSSPSGQNQETQYFGPGTRLLVL.